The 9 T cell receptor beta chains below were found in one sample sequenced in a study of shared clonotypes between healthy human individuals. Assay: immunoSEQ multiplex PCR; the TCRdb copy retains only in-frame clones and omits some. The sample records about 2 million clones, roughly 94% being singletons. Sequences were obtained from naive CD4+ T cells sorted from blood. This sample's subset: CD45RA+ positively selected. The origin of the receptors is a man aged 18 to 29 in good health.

In DNA, the CDR3 is TGTGCCAGCAGCTTAGGTGGGGCGTTATATGAAAAACTGTTTTTT. It encodes CASSLGGALYEKLFF. The chain joins TRBV7-9 to TRBJ1-4; D might be TRBD1 (5 bases). The CDR3 is 15 residues long. The germline V gene encodes CDR1 SEHNR and CDR2 FQNEAQ (reference sequence). Trimming cost V 1 base and J 6 bases, with 12 bases left between them.

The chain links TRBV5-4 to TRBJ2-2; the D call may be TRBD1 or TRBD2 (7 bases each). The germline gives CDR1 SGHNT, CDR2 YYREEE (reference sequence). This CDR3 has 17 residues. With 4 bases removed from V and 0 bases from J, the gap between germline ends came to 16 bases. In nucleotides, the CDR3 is TGTGCCAGCAGCCCGGGGGGACAGCGGACGAACACCGGGGAGCTGTTTTTT. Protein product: CASSPGGQRTNTGELFF.

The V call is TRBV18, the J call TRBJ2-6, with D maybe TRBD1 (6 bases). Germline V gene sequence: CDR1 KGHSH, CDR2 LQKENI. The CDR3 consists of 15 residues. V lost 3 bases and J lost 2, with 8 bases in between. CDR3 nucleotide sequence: TGTGCCAGCTCACCGTGGGACACTGGGGCCAACGTCCTGACTTTC. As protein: CASSPWDTGANVLTF.

CDR3 protein: CAWSVQVWQAEEKLFF. The DNA for the CDR3 is TGTGCCTGGAGTGTACAGGTCTGGCAGGCCGAGGAAAAACTGTTTTTT. The J gene is TRBJ1-4, the V gene TRBV30; D is possibly TRBD1 (5 bases). This CDR3 is 16 amino acids long. Looked up from germline, CDR1 is GTSNPN and CDR2 is SVGIG (reference sequence). The V gene lost 0 bases and the J gene lost 8 bases, with 19 bases spanning the gap.

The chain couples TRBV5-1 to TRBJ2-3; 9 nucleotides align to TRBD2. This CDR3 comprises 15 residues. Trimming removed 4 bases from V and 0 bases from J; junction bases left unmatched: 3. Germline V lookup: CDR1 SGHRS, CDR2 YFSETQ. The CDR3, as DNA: TGCGCCAGCAGCACTCTAGCGGGAAGCACAGATACGCAGTATTTT. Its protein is CASSTLAGSTDTQYF.

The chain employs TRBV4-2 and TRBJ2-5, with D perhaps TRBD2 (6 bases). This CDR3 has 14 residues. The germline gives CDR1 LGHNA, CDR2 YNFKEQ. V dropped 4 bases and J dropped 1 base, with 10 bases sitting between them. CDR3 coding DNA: TGTGCCAGCAGCCCGGGGGTGGGCCAAGAGACCCAGTACTTC. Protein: CASSPGVGQETQYF.

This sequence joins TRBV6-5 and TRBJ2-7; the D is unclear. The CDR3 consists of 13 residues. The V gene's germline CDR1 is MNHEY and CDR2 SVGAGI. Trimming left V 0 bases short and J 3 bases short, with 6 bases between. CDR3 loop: CASSYSEFYEQYF. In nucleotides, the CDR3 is TGTGCCAGCAGTTACTCTGAGTTCTACGAGCAGTACTTC.

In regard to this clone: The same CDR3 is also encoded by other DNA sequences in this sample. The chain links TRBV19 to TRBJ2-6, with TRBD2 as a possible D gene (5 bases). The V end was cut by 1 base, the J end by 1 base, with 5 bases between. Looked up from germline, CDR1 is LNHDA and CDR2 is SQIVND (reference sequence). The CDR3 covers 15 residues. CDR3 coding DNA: TGTGCCAGTAGTATAGGAGGGTCTGGGGCCAACGTCCTGACTTTC. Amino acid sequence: CASSIGGSGANVLTF.

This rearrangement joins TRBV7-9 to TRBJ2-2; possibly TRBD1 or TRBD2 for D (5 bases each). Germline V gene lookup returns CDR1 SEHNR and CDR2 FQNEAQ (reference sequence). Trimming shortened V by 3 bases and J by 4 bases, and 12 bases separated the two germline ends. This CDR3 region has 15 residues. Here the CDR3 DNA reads TGTGCCAGCAGCTTCTCCGGGGCAGGCACCGGGGAGCTGTTTTTT. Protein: CASSFSGAGTGELFF.